These 30 T cell receptor beta chains share one sample of origin, sequenced in a study of blood T cell repertoires in COVID-19 (dated by TCRdb to about 2020). The library came from the immunoSEQ multiplex PCR assay. The table was pulled from immuneACCESS by TCRdb, which kept in-frame rearrangements only. Such tables lose some clones; where checked, under half of the loss comes from unresolved V genes, and the rest has no known cause. Within this sample are about 440,000 clones, with 85% to 90% of them counted one time only. Clones ranked in the top ten supply more than 4% of the sample. The sample comprised peripheral blood. These receptors were taken from a woman aged 25 to 39 with acute or convalescent COVID-19.

The rearrangement uses TRBV9 and TRBJ2-1; possible D gene TRBD2, 5 bases. From germline, CDR1 is SGDLS and CDR2 YYNGEE. The CDR3 runs to 12 residues. The V end lost 7 bases, the J end lost 6 bases, and 11 bases lay between the germline ends. CDR3 nucleotides: TGTGCCAGCGGTAGGGCGGGCAATGAGCAGTTCTTC. Protein: CASGRAGNEQFF.

The chain uses TRBV10-1 and TRBJ2-3; a weak D match, TRBD1 (6 bases). Germline V gene lookup returns CDR1 WNHNN and CDR2 SYGVQD (reference sequence). V gave up 2 bases and J gave up 0 bases, with 9 bases separating them. This CDR3 spans 15 amino acids. The CDR3 sequence: CASSEAGASTDTQYF. The CDR3 DNA sequence: TGCGCCAGCAGTGAGGCAGGGGCTAGCACAGATACGCAGTATTTT.

A single count supports this clone. The V call is TRBV9, the J call TRBJ1-2, with 7 bases fitting TRBD1. This CDR3 contains 14 residues. Unmatched junction bases numbered 7, after V lost 2 bases and J lost 6 bases. Germline lookup yields CDR1 SGDLS and CDR2 YYNGEE. The CDR3 region is CASSVGDRPNGYTF. For the CDR3, the DNA is TGTGCCAGCAGCGTGGGGGACAGACCTAATGGCTACACCTTC.

The chain carries TRBV7-9 and TRBJ1-4, with D possibly TRBD1 on 6 matching bases. V was trimmed by 3 bases and J by 0 bases, leaving 14 bases between them. The germline gives CDR1 SEHNR, CDR2 FQNEAQ (reference sequence). The CDR3 runs 17 residues. CDR3 sequence reads: CASSFGQTAATNEKLFF. DNA for the CDR3: TGTGCCAGCAGCTTCGGACAGACTGCTGCAACTAATGAAAAACTGTTTTTT.

The rearrangement links TRBV28 to TRBJ1-3; D uncertain. The germline V gene has CDR1 MDHEN and CDR2 SYDVKM. The CDR3 length is 16 residues. V was shortened by 4 bases and J by 4 bases, with 17 bases between the two germline ends. The CDR3: CASSSPDLGRGNTIYF. In nucleotides, the CDR3 is TGTGCCAGCAGTTCCCCGGATCTAGGGAGAGGAAACACCATATATTTT.

V is TRBV4-2 and J is TRBJ2-7, with 12 bases that match TRBD2. V lost 3 bases, J lost 1 base, and 1 base stayed unmatched. Per the germline V gene, CDR1 is LGHNA and CDR2 is YNFKEQ. This CDR3 is built from 15 residues. CDR3 in DNA: TGTGCCAGCAGCCACGGGACTAGCGGGTCCTACGAGCAGTACTTC. Translation gives CASSHGTSGSYEQYF.

On this clone: Other nucleotide sequences from this sample produce the same CDR3. The chain recombines TRBV2 with TRBJ2-5, with 13 bases identical to TRBD2. After removal of 5 bases from V and 1 base from J, the junction contained 4 bases not matched to a gene. The CDR3 spans 16 residues. CDR1 and CDR2 (germline): SNHLY, FYNNEI. The CDR3 nucleotides are TGTGCCAGCAGTTCCCGACTAGCGGGGGGCCAAGAGACCCAGTACTTC. Protein: CASSSRLAGGQETQYF.

V gene TRBV9 combines with J gene TRBJ2-1; 7 bases agree with TRBD2. Germline CDR1 and CDR2: SGDLS and YYNGEE. With 0 bases clipped from V and 7 bases from J, the junction kept 7 bases outside the gene matches. There are 15 residues in the CDR3. Here the CDR3 reads CASSVDAREGNEQFF. The CDR3 nucleotides are TGTGCCAGCAGCGTAGATGCTAGGGAGGGGAATGAGCAGTTCTTC.

This clone was seen a single time. The chain employs TRBV4-2 and TRBJ2-5, with 7 nucleotides matching TRBD1. Trimming cost V 5 bases and J 1 base; bases outside gene matches: 10. The CDR3 runs to 16 residues. Germline V lookup: CDR1 LGHNA, CDR2 YNFKEQ. The CDR3 coding sequence is TGTGCCAGCAGCAAAGGGACAGCTAAACTCCAAGAGACCCAGTACTTC. Translation gives CASSKGTAKLQETQYF.

The CDR3 here is CASSSGQIYGYTF. CDR3 nucleotides: TGTGCCAGCAGCTCAGGACAGATCTATGGCTACACCTTC. The chain uses TRBV11-1 and TRBJ1-2; D might be TRBD1 (6 bases). The CDR3 runs to 13 residues. V was pared by 4 bases and J by 4 bases, with 10 bases between. Germline-derived CDR1 and CDR2 are SGHAT and FQDESV (reference sequence).

This chain links TRBV14 with TRBJ2-2; D gene ambiguous. CDR3 size: 13 residues. Germline V lookup: CDR1 SGHDN, CDR2 FVKESK. Trimming pared 2 bases from V and 6 bases from J, leaving 7 bases between. The CDR3 protein is CASSQQIAGELFF. The CDR3, as DNA: TGTGCCAGCAGCCAACAGATCGCCGGGGAGCTGTTTTTT.

This clone was counted once. The chain couples TRBV18 to TRBJ1-1; D unresolved. In germline, CDR1 is KGHSH, CDR2 LQKENI. The CDR3 consists of 14 residues. V lost 4 bases and J 4 bases, leaving 13 bases between the germline ends. The CDR3 nucleotides are TGTGCCAGCTCACTTCTAGAGGGCAGCACTGAAGCTTTCTTT. It is translated as CASSLLEGSTEAFF.

This CDR3 reads CASSSDRTGANVLTF. The CDR3 coding sequence is TGTGCCAGCAGCTCCGACAGGACTGGGGCCAACGTCCTGACTTTC. The V and J genes are TRBV7-9 and TRBJ2-6; possible D gene TRBD1, 6 bases. The CDR3 covers 15 residues. CDR1 and CDR2 (germline): SEHNR, FQNEAQ (reference sequence). Trimming took off 4 bases at V and 2 bases at J, with 9 bases between the two ends.

This clone was counted a single time. The chain combines TRBV30 with TRBJ1-2; tentative D call: TRBD1 (5 bases). The V and J ends lost 1 base and 3 bases respectively, with 12 bases between them. This CDR3 has 14 residues. Germline V gives CDR1 GTSNPN, CDR2 SVGIG (reference sequence). The CDR3, as DNA: TGTGCCTGGAGTGATAGGGGTGGCTACTATGGCTACACCTTC. Its protein is CAWSDRGGYYGYTF.

The chain joins TRBV7-9 to TRBJ2-1; weak D call: TRBD2 (7 bases). Trimming stripped 5 bases from V and 3 bases from J, with 17 bases between. The CDR3 is 16 amino acids. Germline values: CDR1 SEHNR, CDR2 FQNEAQ (reference sequence). CDR3 protein: CASSPRGGQVYNEQFF. CDR3 coding DNA: TGTGCCAGCAGCCCGAGGGGGGGACAAGTCTACAATGAGCAGTTCTTC. Full variable domain (missing parts from reference TRBV7-9 and TRBJ2-1): DTGVSQNPRHKITKRGQNVTFRCDPISEHNRLYWYRQTLGQGPEFLTYFQNEAQLEKSRLLSDRFSAERPKGSFSTLEIQRTEQGDSAMYLCASSPRGGQVYNEQFFGPGTRLTVL.

The rearrangement uses TRBV7-9 and TRBJ2-5, with 10 positions matching TRBD1. This CDR3 has 17 residues. Trimming took 5 bases from V and 2 from J; bases not matched to a gene: 11. Germline V gene sequence: CDR1 SEHNR, CDR2 FQNEAQ (reference sequence). CDR3 DNA: TGTGCCAGCAGCGGGTTCGGGGACAGGGGCCCTCAAGAGACCCAGTACTTC. It specifies CASSGFGDRGPQETQYF.

The chain combines TRBV4-2 with TRBJ2-7; D not certain. The V end lost 2 bases, the J end lost 5 bases, and 4 bases lay between the germline ends. The CDR3 covers 11 residues. Germline values: CDR1 LGHNA, CDR2 YNFKEQ. CDR3 sequence (DNA): TGTGCCAGCAGCCAATCCGACGAGCAGTACTTC. It codes for CASSQSDEQYF.

There are a few counts of this clone. V and J are TRBV6-5 and TRBJ1-1; D unclear. The germline V gene encodes CDR1 MNHEY and CDR2 SVGAGI. The CDR3 is 12 amino acids. Trimming shortened V by 6 bases and J by 4 bases, and 9 bases separated the two germline ends. The CDR3 loop reads CASSEPGTEAFF. The CDR3 nucleotides read TGTGCCAGCAGCGAGCCGGGCACTGAAGCTTTCTTT.

The rearrangement links TRBV29-1 to TRBJ2-2; 8 bases fit TRBD1. This CDR3 spans 14 amino acids. V gave up 6 bases and J gave up 1 base; unmatched junction bases: 4. In germline, CDR1 is SQVTM, CDR2 ANQGSEA. The CDR3 loop reads CSVRTGRNTGELFF. The CDR3 DNA sequence: TGCAGCGTAAGGACAGGGCGGAACACCGGGGAGCTGTTTTTT.

The rearrangement joins TRBV5-1 to TRBJ1-2; weak D call: TRBD1 (5 bases). V lost 0 bases to trimming and J lost 8 bases, with 8 bases between them. This CDR3 region has 12 residues. Germline CDR1 SGHRS, CDR2 YFSETQ. The CDR3 is CASSLEHRGYTF. DNA for the CDR3: TGCGCCAGCAGCTTGGAGCACAGGGGCTACACCTTC.

The chain is built from TRBV27 and TRBJ1-5, with 8 nucleotides matching TRBD1. V shed 5 bases, J shed 3 bases, and the junction held 12 bases outside the gene matches. Germline CDR1 is MNHEY and CDR2 is SMNVEV (reference sequence). There are 17 residues in the CDR3. The CDR3 protein is CASSLFGQGKDNQPQHF. Here the CDR3 DNA reads TGTGCCAGCAGTCTCTTTGGACAGGGAAAAGACAATCAGCCCCAGCATTTT.

This clone was picked up one time. The rearrangement links TRBV29-1 to TRBJ2-7; 9 positions match TRBD2. Germline CDR1 is SQVTM and CDR2 is ANQGSEA. The CDR3 is made up of 12 amino acids. V dropped 3 bases and J dropped 3; count of bases not matched to a gene: 0. DNA for the CDR3: TGCAGCGTTGAGCGGGGGGGCTACGAGCAGTACTTC. Translation: CSVERGGYEQYF.

This chain connects TRBV7-6 to TRBJ2-2; 10 nucleotides line up with TRBD1. Germline values: CDR1 SGHVS, CDR2 FNYEAQ. This CDR3 contains 15 residues. Trimming took 5 bases from V and 7 from J; bases not matched to a gene: 7. The CDR3 sequence: CASSKTGGNGGELFF. The CDR3 bases are TGTGCCAGCAGCAAGACAGGGGGCAATGGCGGGGAGCTGTTTTTT.

This chain connects TRBV5-1 to TRBJ1-2; the D gene is possibly TRBD1 (6 bases). The V gene's germline CDR1 is SGHRS and CDR2 YFSETQ. The CDR3 length is 14 residues. Trimming took off 2 bases at V and 4 bases at J, with 12 bases between the two ends. This CDR3 is CASSLQGFGYGYTF. The CDR3 DNA sequence: TGCGCCAGCAGCTTACAGGGATTTGGCTATGGCTACACCTTC.

CDR3 region: CASSQADGGYGYTF. The CDR3 nucleotides are TGTGCCAGCAGCCAGGCGGACGGGGGCTATGGCTACACCTTC. The chain recombines TRBV3-1 (or the pseudogene TRBV3-2) with TRBJ1-2; a possible D gene is TRBD1 (5 bases). The CDR3 totals 14 residues. V lost 3 bases and J 4 bases, leaving 12 bases between the germline ends. Germline V gene data show CDR1 as LGHDT and CDR2 as YNNKEL (reference sequence).

This chain's CDR3 is CASSFLRDRGAYEQYF. CDR3 nucleotides: TGTGCCAGCAGTTTCCTCCGGGACAGGGGGGCCTACGAGCAGTACTTC. This chain connects TRBV6-5 to TRBJ2-7; TRBD1 agrees at 11 bases. Germline V gives CDR1 MNHEY, CDR2 SVGAGI. V was clipped by 4 bases and J by 2 bases; unmatched bases: 7. This CDR3 comprises 16 residues.

The V call is TRBV11-2, the J call TRBJ2-7, with TRBD2 matching over 8 bases. Unmatched junction bases numbered 10, after V lost 4 bases and J lost 2 bases. The CDR3 runs to 16 residues. Germline V gene lookup returns CDR1 SGHAT and CDR2 FQNNGV. The CDR3 nucleotides read TGTGCCAGCAGCTCGTTAGTAGCGGGGAAAACCTACGAGCAGTACTTC. This gives the protein CASSSLVAGKTYEQYF.

The J gene is TRBJ1-2, the V gene TRBV15; D is undetermined. V dropped 3 bases and J dropped 1 base, with 12 bases sitting between them. The CDR3 is 15 amino acids. CDR1 LNHNV and CDR2 YYDKDF come from the germline V gene (reference sequence). CDR3 region: CATSSLNPGNYGYTF. DNA for the CDR3: TGTGCCACCAGCAGCCTAAACCCCGGTAACTATGGCTACACCTTC.

Concerning this clone itself: The sample holds other DNA sequences that translate to the same CDR3. V is TRBV11-2 and J is TRBJ2-2, with D hard to call. The V gene's germline CDR1 is SGHAT and CDR2 FQNNGV. The CDR3 loop spans 13 amino acids. Trimming shortened V by 5 bases and J by 5 bases, and 9 bases separated the two germline ends. In DNA, the CDR3 is TGTGCCAGCAGCCCCACCAGTACCGGGGAGCTGTTTTTT. Amino acids: CASSPTSTGELFF.

This clone was recorded once. V usage is TRBV19 and J usage is TRBJ2-5; no definite D call. Germline values: CDR1 LNHDA, CDR2 SQIVND (reference sequence). The CDR3 has 14 residues. Trimming left V 2 bases short and J 1 base short, with 8 bases between. CDR3 coding DNA: TGTGCCAGTAGTATAACCGGGTCCCAAGAGACCCAGTACTTC. Residues: CASSITGSQETQYF.